A single T cell receptor beta chain is shown here with its context. The data stem from a study of blood T cell repertoires in COVID-19. About the research overall: Sites in the United States, Italy and Spain provided acute and convalescent COVID-19 samples. T cells, B-cell-depleted T cells, or PBMCs provided the cDNA or gDNA that served as material.

In the authors' methods: The authors estimated nucleated cell counts from reference gene primer amplification. Clones were sequenced by immunoSEQ multiplex PCR, and TCRdb holds only the in-frame ones, with some missing. Clonal size and the V and J genes are those of that table, whereas D and trimming came from the DNA. The sample shows roughly 150,000 clones, 84% of them seen only once. This CDR3 is built from 13 residues. Looked up from germline, CDR1 is SGHNT and CDR2 is YYREEE (reference sequence). The V end lost 4 bases, the J end lost 7 bases, and 15 bases lay between the germline ends. V gene TRBV5-4 combines with J gene TRBJ2-7; unclear D gene. This TCR derives from a man between 65 and 85 years old with active or convalescent COVID-19. Sequenced sample: peripheral blood. CDR3 nucleotides: TGTGCCAGCAGCAGACTGCCCCATGGAGAGCAGTACTTC. Its protein product is CASSRLPHGEQYF.